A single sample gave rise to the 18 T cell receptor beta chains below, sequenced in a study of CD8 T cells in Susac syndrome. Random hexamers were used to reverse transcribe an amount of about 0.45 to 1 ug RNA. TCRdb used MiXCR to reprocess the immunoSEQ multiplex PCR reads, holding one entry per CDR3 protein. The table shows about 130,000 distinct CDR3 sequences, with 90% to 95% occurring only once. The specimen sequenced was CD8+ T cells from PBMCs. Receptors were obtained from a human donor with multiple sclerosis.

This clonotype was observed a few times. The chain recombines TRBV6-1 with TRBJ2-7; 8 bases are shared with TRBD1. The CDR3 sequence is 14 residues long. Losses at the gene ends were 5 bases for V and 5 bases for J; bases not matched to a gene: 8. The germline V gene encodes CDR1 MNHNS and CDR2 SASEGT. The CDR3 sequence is CASSYRGSGNEQYF. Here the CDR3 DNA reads TGTGCCAGCAGTTACAGGGGGTCAGGTAACGAGCAGTACTTC.

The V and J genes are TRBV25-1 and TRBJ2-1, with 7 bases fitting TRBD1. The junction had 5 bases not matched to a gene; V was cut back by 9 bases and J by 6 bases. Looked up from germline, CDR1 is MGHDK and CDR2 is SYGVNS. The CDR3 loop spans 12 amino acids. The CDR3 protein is CASGDSSNEQFF. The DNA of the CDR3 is TGTGCCAGTGGGGACAGTTCCAATGAGCAGTTCTTC.

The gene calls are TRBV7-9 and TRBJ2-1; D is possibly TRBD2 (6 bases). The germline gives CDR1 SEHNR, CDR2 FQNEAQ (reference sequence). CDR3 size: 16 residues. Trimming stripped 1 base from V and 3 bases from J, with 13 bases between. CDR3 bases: TGTGCCAGCAGCTTAGAGGGCGGGGCCTACTACAATGAGCAGTTCTTC. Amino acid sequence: CASSLEGGAYYNEQFF.

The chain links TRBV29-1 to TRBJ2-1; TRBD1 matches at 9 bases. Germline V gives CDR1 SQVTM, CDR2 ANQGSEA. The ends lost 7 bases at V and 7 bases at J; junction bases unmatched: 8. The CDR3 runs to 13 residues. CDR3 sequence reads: CSAFGQGLNEQFF. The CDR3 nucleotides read TGCAGCGCATTCGGACAGGGGCTAAATGAGCAGTTCTTC.

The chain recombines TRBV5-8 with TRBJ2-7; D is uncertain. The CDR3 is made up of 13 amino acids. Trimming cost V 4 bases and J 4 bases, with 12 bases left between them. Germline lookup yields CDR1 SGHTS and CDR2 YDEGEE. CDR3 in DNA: TGTGCCAGCAGCCAGGATCCCGAGTACGAGCAGTACTTC. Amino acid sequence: CASSQDPEYEQYF.

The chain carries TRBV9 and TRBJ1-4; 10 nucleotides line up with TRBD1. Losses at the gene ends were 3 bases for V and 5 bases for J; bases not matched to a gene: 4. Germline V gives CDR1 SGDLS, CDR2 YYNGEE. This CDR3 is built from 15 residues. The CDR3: CASSAETGGNEKLFF. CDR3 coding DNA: TGTGCCAGCAGCGCTGAGACAGGGGGCAATGAAAAACTGTTTTTT.

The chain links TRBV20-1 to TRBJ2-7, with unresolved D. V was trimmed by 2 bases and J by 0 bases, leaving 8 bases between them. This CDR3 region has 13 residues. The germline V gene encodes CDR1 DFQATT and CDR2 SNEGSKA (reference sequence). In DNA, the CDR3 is TGCAGTGCTAGATTACCGGACTCCTACGAGCAGTACTTC. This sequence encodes CSARLPDSYEQYF.

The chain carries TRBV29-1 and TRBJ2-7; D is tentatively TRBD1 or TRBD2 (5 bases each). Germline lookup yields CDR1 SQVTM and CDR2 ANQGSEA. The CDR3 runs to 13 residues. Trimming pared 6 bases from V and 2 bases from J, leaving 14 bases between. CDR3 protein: CSVTGTSTYEQYF. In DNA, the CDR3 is TGCAGCGTCACCGGGACCTCGACCTACGAGCAGTACTTC.

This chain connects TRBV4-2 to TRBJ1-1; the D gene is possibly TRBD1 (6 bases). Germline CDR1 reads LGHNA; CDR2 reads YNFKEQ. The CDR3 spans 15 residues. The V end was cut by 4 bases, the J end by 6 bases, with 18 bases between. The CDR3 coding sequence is TGTGCCAGCAGCCCAAGGGGTGGGGGGCTCGCTGAAGCTTTCTTT. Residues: CASSPRGGGLAEAFF.

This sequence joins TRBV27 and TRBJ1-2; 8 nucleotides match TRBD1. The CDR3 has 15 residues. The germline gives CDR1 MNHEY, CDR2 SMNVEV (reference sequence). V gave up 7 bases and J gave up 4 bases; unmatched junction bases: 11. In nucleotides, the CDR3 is TGTGCCAGCAAAGAGACAGGGGCCGACCTCTATGGCTACACCTTC. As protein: CASKETGADLYGYTF.

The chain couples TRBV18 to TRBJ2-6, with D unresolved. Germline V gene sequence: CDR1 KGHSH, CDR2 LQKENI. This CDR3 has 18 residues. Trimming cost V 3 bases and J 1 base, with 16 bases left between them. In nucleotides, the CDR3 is TGTGCCAGCTCACCCACCAGACTTGAATGGTCTGGGGCCAACGTCCTGACTTTC. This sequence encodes CASSPTRLEWSGANVLTF.

CDR3 coding DNA: TGCGCCAGCAGCCAAATAGGGAACACTGAAGCTTTCTTT. Amino acid sequence: CASSQIGNTEAFF. The chain is built from TRBV4-1 and TRBJ1-1; D is undetermined. The CDR3 runs to 13 residues. Germline assignment: CDR1 MGHRA and CDR2 YSYEKL. V was pared by 2 bases and J by 1 base, with 5 bases between.

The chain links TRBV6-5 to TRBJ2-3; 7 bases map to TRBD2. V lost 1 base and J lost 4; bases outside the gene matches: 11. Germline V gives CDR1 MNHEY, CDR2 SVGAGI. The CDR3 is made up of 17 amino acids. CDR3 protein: CASSYYAGTGGADTQYF. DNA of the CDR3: TGTGCCAGCAGTTACTACGCAGGGACGGGAGGAGCAGATACGCAGTATTTT.

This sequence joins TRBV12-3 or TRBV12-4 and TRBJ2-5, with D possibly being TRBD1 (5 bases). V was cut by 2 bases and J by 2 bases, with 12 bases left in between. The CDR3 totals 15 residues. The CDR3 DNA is TGTGCCAGCAGTTTACTTCTGGCAGGGCAAGAGACCCAGTACTTC. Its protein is CASSLLLAGQETQYF.

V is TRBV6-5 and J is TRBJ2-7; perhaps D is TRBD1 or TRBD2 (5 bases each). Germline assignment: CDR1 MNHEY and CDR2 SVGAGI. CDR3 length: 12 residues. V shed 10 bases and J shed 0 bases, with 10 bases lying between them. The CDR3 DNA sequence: TGTGCCACGGGACCGAGCTCCTACGAGCAGTACTTC. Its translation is CATGPSSYEQYF.

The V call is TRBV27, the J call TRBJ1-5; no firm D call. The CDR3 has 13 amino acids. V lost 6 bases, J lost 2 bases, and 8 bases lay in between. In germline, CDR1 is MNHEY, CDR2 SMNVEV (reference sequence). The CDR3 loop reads CASSPRGNQPQHF. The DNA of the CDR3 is TGTGCCAGCAGCCCTCGGGGCAATCAGCCCCAGCATTTT.

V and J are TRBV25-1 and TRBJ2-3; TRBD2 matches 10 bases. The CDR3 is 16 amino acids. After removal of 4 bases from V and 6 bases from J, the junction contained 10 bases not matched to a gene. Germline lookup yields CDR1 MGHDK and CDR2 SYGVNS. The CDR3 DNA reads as TGTGCCAGCAGTGGTCTAGCGGGAGAGAATGAGGATACGCAGTATTTT. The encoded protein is CASSGLAGENEDTQYF.

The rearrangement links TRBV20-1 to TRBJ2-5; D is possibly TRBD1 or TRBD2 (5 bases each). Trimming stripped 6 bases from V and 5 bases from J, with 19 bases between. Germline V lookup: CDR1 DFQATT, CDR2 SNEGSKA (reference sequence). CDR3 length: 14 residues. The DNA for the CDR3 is TGCAGTGCCGCTAGTGTGGGGGTGTCGGAGACCCAGTACTTC. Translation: CSAASVGVSETQYF.